Detailed here is one TCR beta chain. These data belong to a study of CD8+ T cells in alopecia areata. Germline loops: CDR1 SQVTM, CDR2 ANQGSEA. The CDR3 sequence is 13 residues long. Trimming took off 5 bases at V and 6 bases at J, with 15 bases between the two ends. The sample's treatment: oral pan-JAK inhibitor, 5-10 mg twice daily. Sequencing templates came from extracted RNA that was reverse transcribed into cDNA. The table came from immunoSEQ multiplex PCR; TCRdb's copy has only in-frame clones and leaves some out. The sample has more than 95,000 clones; over 60% are singletons. The sample was CD4+ T cells sorted from blood, taken at week 4, from a patient treated with tofacitinib. This clonotype originated in a human donor with alopecia areata. V usage is TRBV29-1 and J usage is TRBJ2-3; D not certain. Here the CDR3 DNA reads TGCAGCGTTCTCTCCGGAAATCAGGATACGCAGTATTTT. This codes for CSVLSGNQDTQYF.